This is a list of T cell receptor beta chains from one sample in a study of breast tumors, draining lymph nodes, adjacent tissues. TCRdb passed the multiplex PCR reads through MiXCR, listing each CDR3 protein once. Here the sample spans approximately 300,000 distinct CDR3 sequences, around 30% being singletons. Input material: axillary lymph node tissue. These receptors all stem from a female donor with breast cancer. Some clones in this sample may be carry-over from other donors' samples. Each CDR3 is given without its conserved first and last residue. The order of the fields is V gene, D gene, CDR3 protein. A D gene is named only where the DNA matches it firmly.

v_gene: TRBV20-1
d_gene: -
CDR3aa: SAPDRDPSYGYT

v_gene: TRBV7-7
d_gene: -
CDR3aa: ASSLGLGTETQY

v_gene: TRBV10-1
d_gene: TRBD2
CDR3aa: ASSGTSGITGELF

v_gene: TRBV30
d_gene: -
CDR3aa: AWSAGEGQF

v_gene: TRBV7-3
d_gene: -
CDR3aa: ASSLTEGSEQY

v_gene: TRBV19
d_gene: TRBD1
CDR3aa: ASNAGQGYNEQF

v_gene: TRBV5-8
d_gene: TRBD2
CDR3aa: ASSSGGRAGGEQF

v_gene: TRBV6-2/TRBV6-3
d_gene: TRBD2
CDR3aa: ASSRTSGAPIQY

v_gene: TRBV19
d_gene: TRBD2
CDR3aa: ASSSRTSGAYNEQF

v_gene: TRBV7-3
d_gene: TRBD2
CDR3aa: ASSALAGGITDTQY

v_gene: TRBV29-1
d_gene: -
CDR3aa: SVESSERDNEQF

v_gene: TRBV7-9
d_gene: TRBD1
CDR3aa: ASSPQGTGDQPQH

v_gene: TRBV2
d_gene: -
CDR3aa: ASMGDEGISNQPQH

v_gene: TRBV2
d_gene: TRBD2
CDR3aa: ASREREVSSYDTQY

v_gene: TRBV6-5
d_gene: -
CDR3aa: ASRPARNEQF

v_gene: TRBV9
d_gene: TRBD2
CDR3aa: ASSEGLGRQTQY

v_gene: TRBV27
d_gene: TRBD2
CDR3aa: ASSSGTRRSNEQF

v_gene: TRBV7-2
d_gene: TRBD2
CDR3aa: ASSRAGYTDTQY

v_gene: TRBV20-1
d_gene: -
CDR3aa: SASHTSVLYEQY

v_gene: TRBV4-1
d_gene: TRBD1
CDR3aa: ASSTRDSANSPLH

v_gene: TRBV2
d_gene: -
CDR3aa: ASSRTELRGYT

v_gene: TRBV20-1
d_gene: TRBD1
CDR3aa: SARDWTGVLSGANVLT

v_gene: TRBV4-2
d_gene: -
CDR3aa: ASSLPGRTDTQY

v_gene: TRBV20-1
d_gene: -
CDR3aa: SARTGAPYNEQF

v_gene: TRBV12-3/TRBV12-4
d_gene: TRBD1
CDR3aa: ASSHRGSNEQF

v_gene: TRBV2
d_gene: -
CDR3aa: ASKGGGAYNEQF

v_gene: TRBV7-2
d_gene: -
CDR3aa: ASSADYGYT

v_gene: TRBV29-1
d_gene: TRBD2
CDR3aa: SIASGRDYYNEQF

v_gene: TRBV9
d_gene: -
CDR3aa: ASSVALASEQF

v_gene: TRBV6-1
d_gene: -
CDR3aa: ASNRGGKNEQF

v_gene: TRBV10-3
d_gene: -
CDR3aa: AISESGTGNTIY

v_gene: TRBV19
d_gene: -
CDR3aa: ASSGTIDEQF

v_gene: TRBV4-2
d_gene: -
CDR3aa: ASSQDERETQY

v_gene: TRBV7-8
d_gene: -
CDR3aa: ASSPQDGTRNQPQH

v_gene: TRBV29-1
d_gene: TRBD1
CDR3aa: SANRGEDTQY

v_gene: TRBV7-2
d_gene: TRBD2
CDR3aa: ASSYPSLLAGGYTDTQY

v_gene: TRBV10-3
d_gene: -
CDR3aa: AIGREAKNIQY

v_gene: TRBV5-8
d_gene: TRBD2
CDR3aa: ATESSGYTDTQY

v_gene: TRBV6-1
d_gene: TRBD2
CDR3aa: ASEVKAGGFNTQY

v_gene: TRBV24-1
d_gene: -
CDR3aa: ATSGPGQSNYGYT

v_gene: TRBV14
d_gene: -
CDR3aa: ASTHGQNEQF

v_gene: TRBV4-1
d_gene: -
CDR3aa: ASSRVDLVDTGELF

v_gene: TRBV11-3
d_gene: TRBD1
CDR3aa: ASSPSDRGDDEQF

v_gene: TRBV11-2
d_gene: -
CDR3aa: ASSLGLARGGEQF

v_gene: TRBV11-2
d_gene: TRBD1
CDR3aa: DSSLLVGYDRGATNEKLF

v_gene: TRBV19
d_gene: -
CDR3aa: AERGGSGEQF

v_gene: TRBV7-3
d_gene: -
CDR3aa: ASSLTREGELF

v_gene: TRBV19
d_gene: -
CDR3aa: ASTDPSSYNEQF

v_gene: TRBV7-2
d_gene: TRBD2
CDR3aa: ASSRGPTITGRAGEQF